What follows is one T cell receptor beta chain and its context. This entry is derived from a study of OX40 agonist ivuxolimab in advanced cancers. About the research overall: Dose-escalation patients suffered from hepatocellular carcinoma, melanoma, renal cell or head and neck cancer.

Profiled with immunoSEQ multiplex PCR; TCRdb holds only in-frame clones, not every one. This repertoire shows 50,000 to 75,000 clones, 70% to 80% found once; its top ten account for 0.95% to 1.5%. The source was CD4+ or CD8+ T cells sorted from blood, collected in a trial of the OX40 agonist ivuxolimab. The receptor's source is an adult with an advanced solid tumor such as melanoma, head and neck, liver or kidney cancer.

The CDR3 spells CASQTSSYEQYF. For the CDR3, the DNA is TGTGCCAGTCAAACTAGTTCTTACGAGCAGTACTTC. V is TRBV27 and J is TRBJ2-7; D perhaps matches TRBD2 (5 bases). The CDR3 loop spans 12 amino acids. Trimming took off 9 bases at V and 4 bases at J, with 13 bases between the two ends. The germline gives CDR1 MNHEY, CDR2 SMNVEV (reference sequence).